This entry features one T cell receptor beta chain sequence. The clone's antigen remains unknown. An end of the junction differs from the germline gene, which may be a read error. This record comes from a study of tumor-infiltrating lymphocytes in primary liver carcinoma (dated by TCRdb to 2017 to 2019). Regarding the complete study: Of the five patients (three men and two women, aged 30 to 69 years), four had hepatocellular carcinoma and one had combined HCC and intrahepatic cholangiocarcinoma. Tumors of the five patients were stage T1-T3 N0M0 with maximum diameters of about 4.2 to 11 cm. Each sample produced about 3.5 to 8 million productive TCRbeta reads, and read depth showed no significant difference between tissue types. Across five regions of each liver tumor, along with adjacent normal tissue and blood, the study brought together TCRbeta repertoire sequencing, expression microarrays and whole-exome sequencing. A total of roughly 35 specimens from 5 patients underwent TCRbeta repertoire sequencing, comprising around 25 tumor regions, 5 adjacent noncancerous liver tissues and 5 peripheral blood samples. To link TCRbeta repertoire diversity to the local molecular phenotype, the 20 to 30 tumor region samples were profiled with Agilent mRNA microarrays. Technical replicate repertoires showed high reproducibility, with mean shared-clone rates about 0.92 and correlation coefficients above 0.98. The study at large found these results: Pairs of tumor regions showed greater repertoire overlap (mean around 35%) than tumor-adjacent pairs (approximately 17%) or tumor-blood pairs (approximately 15%), which is consistent with antigen-driven expansion. Compared with blood, tumors had a significantly larger share of the repertoire taken up by the top 250 clones (p = 0.039). Because the samples were bulk and unsorted, CD4+ and CD8+ T cell repertoires could not be compared. Because only the TCR beta chain was sequenced and unpaired alpha chains were not captured, true repertoire diversity is likely underestimated. Just about 8-25% of top clones turned up in all five regions of a tumor, which suggests spatial heterogeneity among tumor-infiltrating T cells. With just a few patients in the study, the authors point out that the findings should be validated in a larger study.

CDR1 and CDR2 are drawn from the germline V gene: SQVTM, ANQGSEA. Reading from cysteine to phenylalanine, the CDR3 counts 13 amino acids. CDR3 DNA is the only sequence kept; it has 39 bases, read in frame from the first base. TCRbeta-specific cDNA was reverse-transcribed from about 500 ng total RNA using a constant-region primer and ProtoScript II reverse transcriptase. TCRbeta libraries were built with three nested multiplex PCR rounds, a slightly modified ARM-PCR procedure. The first two PCR rounds used multiplex TRBV1-TRBV30 forward primers with a Cbeta reverse primer, each for 10 to 11 cycles. Sample barcodes and Illumina adapters were attached in a final 25-cycle PCR using Deep VentR polymerase. Before sequencing, amplicons of 200-500 bp were purified from gel using a QIAquick gel extraction kit. The TCRbeta amplicons were sequenced with 250-bp paired-end reads on an Illumina HiSeq 2500. The study's own analysis went as follows. Quality trimming of reads was performed with Trimmomatic v0.33, and paired reads were merged with FLASH v1.2.11 so that full CDR3 sequences could be recovered. MiGEC v1.2.1b assigned V, D and J germline segments to the rearranged TCRbeta sequences. Clonotype statistics and Shannon-Wiener diversity indices were computed with VDJtools v1.0.0. Except for diversity analysis, only each sample's 250 most abundant clonotypes were used in subsequent analyses to reduce sampling bias. TCRdb itself trimmed the public reads at Q25 with fastp, ran MiXCR and retained productive beta chains. Rows are unified per CDR3 protein, each entry keeping the most common DNA and genes. The V and J calls reflect TCRdb's pipeline rather than the authors' work. The sample contains tens of thousands of distinct CDR3 sequences, around 69% of them found a single time. The top ten hold around two fifths of the sample.

Total RNA and DNA were co-extracted without cell sorting from approximately 20-30 mg of bulk tissue using the AllPrep DNA/RNA mini kit. Surgical resection was performed in China between 2015 and March 2016 on about 5 patients with histopathologically diagnosed primary liver carcinoma. Patients had chronic HBV infection and were treatment-naive at sampling. Five spatially separated regions were sampled from each tumor: the superior, inferior, left-lateral and right-lateral poles, plus the tumor centre. Histological examination found more than 75% viable tumor cells in every tumor sample. Fresh tumor and adjacent tissue pieces were bisected; one half was stored in RNAlater at -80°C, the other sent for histology.

Recombination connected TRBV29-1 to TRBJ2-7, with TRBD1 perhaps the D gene, on 5 matching bases. This receptor was taken from a man between 35 and 55 years old with primary liver carcinoma and hepatitis B virus infection. The sequenced sample was liver tumor tissue from sampling region 4. The cell subset or site label corresponds to: tumor region T4, right-lateral pole. The CDR3 protein: CSVERTWSYEQYF. The DNA reads TGCAGTGTTGAACGGACATGGTCCTACGAGCAGTACTTC.